The 12 T cell receptor beta chains below were found in one sample sequenced in a study of blood T cell repertoires in COVID-19. Generated by immunoSEQ multiplex PCR, the TCRdb table keeps only in-frame clones and is missing some. The sample holds 95,000 to 150,000 clones, roughly 74% seen once. Specimen: peripheral blood. Receptors were obtained from a man in his 60s with acute or convalescent COVID-19.

The chain uses TRBV6-4 and TRBJ2-1, with 7 bases matching TRBD2. Per germline, CDR1 MRHNA and CDR2 SNTAGT. V lost 0 bases to trimming and J lost 8 bases; unmatched junction nucleotides: 10. The CDR3 is made up of 16 amino acids. Written as DNA, the CDR3 is TGTGCCAGCAGTGACTCCCCTAGCGGATCCCGGCATGAGCAGTTCTTC. This encodes CASSDSPSGSRHEQFF.

Ten or more counts support this clone. V is TRBV2 and J is TRBJ1-5; tentative D call: TRBD1 (6 bases). V was pared by 6 bases and J by 0 bases, with 12 bases between. The CDR3 loop spans 15 amino acids. Germline V gene lookup returns CDR1 SNHLY and CDR2 FYNNEI. The CDR3 loop is CASSLGQLSNQPQHF. In nucleotides, the CDR3 is TGTGCCAGCAGCCTTGGACAGCTTAGCAATCAGCCCCAGCATTTT.

Only a few counts were recorded for this clone. The chain employs TRBV11-3 and TRBJ2-1; TRBD2 matches at 10 bases. From germline, CDR1 is SGHNT and CDR2 YENEEA. Losses at the gene ends were 8 bases for V and 5 bases for J; bases not matched to a gene: 9. CDR3 size: 15 residues. The CDR3 nucleotides read TGTGCCAGCCTGGATAGCGGGAGGACCCACAATGAGCAGTTCTTC. Encoded protein: CASLDSGRTHNEQFF.

The gene calls are TRBV5-1 and TRBJ2-5; 10 bases are a match to TRBD2. The CDR3 consists of 17 residues. Germline V lookup: CDR1 SGHRS, CDR2 YFSETQ. Trimming cost V 0 bases and J 5 bases; bases outside gene matches: 10. The CDR3 sequence: CASSLAPSGRSGETQYF. In DNA, the CDR3 is TGCGCCAGCAGCTTGGCCCCTAGCGGGAGAAGCGGGGAGACCCAGTACTTC.

This sequence joins TRBV19 and TRBJ1-1, with D perhaps TRBD1 (5 bases). This CDR3 has 15 amino acids. V was cut by 1 base and J by 6 bases, with 15 bases left in between. Germline-derived CDR1 and CDR2 are LNHDA and SQIVND (reference sequence). This chain's CDR3 is CASSIAGGLYAEAFF. The CDR3 DNA reads TGTGCCAGTAGTATAGCGGGGGGACTGTACGCTGAAGCTTTCTTT.

This chain connects TRBV10-3 to TRBJ1-1; 8 nucleotides match TRBD1. Germline CDR1 ENHRY, CDR2 SYGVKD. The CDR3 is 15 amino acids. Trimming at V came to 0 bases and at J to 6 bases, leaving 6 bases not matched to a gene. DNA of the CDR3: TGTGCCATCAGTGAGTCCCAGGGGGCGAAAGCTGAAGCTTTCTTT. It codes for CAISESQGAKAEAFF.

The genes are TRBV5-6 and TRBJ1-3; D remains unclear. The CDR3 contains 18 residues. V was clipped by 4 bases and J by 3 bases, with 23 bases between them. Germline V lookup: CDR1 SGHDT, CDR2 YYEEEE. This chain's CDR3 is CASSLTLGQADGGNTIYF. CDR3 coding DNA: TGTGCCAGCAGCCTAACGTTGGGTCAGGCCGACGGTGGAAACACCATATATTTT.

On this clone: Possible read error: a much larger clone is one base away. V usage is TRBV12-3 or TRBV12-4 and J usage is TRBJ2-7; a possible D gene is TRBD2 (6 bases). This CDR3 has 11 amino acids. V was shortened by 5 bases and J by 4 bases, with 6 bases between the two germline ends. The CDR3 region has the DNA TGTGCCAGCAGTCGGGGGTACGAGCAGTACTTC. As protein: CASSRGYEQYF.

This chain joins TRBV27 and TRBJ2-1; 11 positions agree with TRBD2. The CDR3 covers 17 residues. Germline V CDR1 and CDR2: MNHEY, SMNVEV (reference sequence). V shed 6 bases and J 6 bases; nucleotides not matched to a gene: 13. The CDR3 nucleotides are TGTGCCAGCAGCCCGATAGCGACTAGCGGGATGACCAATGAGCAGTTCTTC. It specifies CASSPIATSGMTNEQFF.

This chain uses TRBV7-3 with TRBJ2-3; the D gene is possibly TRBD2 (6 bases). The length of the CDR3 is 13 residues. V lost 2 bases, J lost 6 bases, and 9 bases lay in between. The V gene's germline CDR1 is SGHTA and CDR2 FQGTGA. This CDR3 is CASSLSGSDTQYF. CDR3 in DNA: TGTGCCAGCAGCTTATCCGGGAGCGATACGCAGTATTTT.

This chain joins TRBV19 and TRBJ2-5; 9 nucleotides match TRBD2. This CDR3 is built from 16 residues. Per germline, CDR1 LNHDA and CDR2 SQIVND (reference sequence). V shed 2 bases, J shed 5 bases, and the junction held 9 bases outside the gene matches. CDR3 residues: CASSISAAGGTETQYF. Here the CDR3 DNA reads TGTGCCAGTAGTATAAGTGCGGCGGGAGGGACGGAGACCCAGTACTTC.

The CDR3 region is CASSATGEYYGYTF. The CDR3 bases are TGTGCCAGCAGTGCTACAGGGGAGTACTATGGCTACACCTTC. V usage is TRBV2 and J usage is TRBJ1-2; 7 bases agree with TRBD1. The V and J ends lost 4 bases and 3 bases, in that order; junction bases with no gene match: 5. The germline V gene has CDR1 SNHLY and CDR2 FYNNEI. The CDR3 contains 14 residues.